These 30 T cell receptor beta chains were sequenced from one sample in a study of blood T cell repertoires in COVID-19. This table comes from immunoSEQ multiplex PCR, and its TCRdb copy is limited to in-frame clones, with some not included. Of about 160,000 clones listed, roughly four fifths are singletons. Sequenced input: peripheral blood. The receptors shown here come from a man in his sixties with active or convalescent COVID-19.

This rearrangement joins TRBV29-1 to TRBJ1-1; D call uncertain. The CDR3 has 12 amino acids. Germline V gene data show CDR1 as SQVTM and CDR2 as ANQGSEA. V lost 7 bases to trimming and J lost 1 base, with 10 bases between them. The CDR3 coding sequence is TGCAGCGCGTTTACAGAGAACACTGAAGCTTTCTTT. Translation gives CSAFTENTEAFF.

This clone showed up just once. The chain joins TRBV6-5 to TRBJ2-2; 7 positions agree with TRBD2. Germline V gene lookup returns CDR1 MNHEY and CDR2 SVGAGI. V lost 5 bases and J lost 1; bases outside the gene matches: 4. CDR3 length: 15 amino acids. In DNA, the CDR3 is TGTGCCAGCAGTCGGGACTACAGGAACACCGGGGAGCTGTTTTTT. Residues: CASSRDYRNTGELFF.

This clone was observed a few times. The genes are TRBV27 and TRBJ1-5; 10 nucleotides agree with TRBD1. The CDR3 covers 15 residues. The germline gives CDR1 MNHEY, CDR2 SMNVEV (reference sequence). The V and J ends lost 8 bases and 5 bases, in that order; junction bases with no gene match: 9. This CDR3 reads CASGRRTGGDQPQHF. The CDR3 DNA is TGTGCCAGCGGCCGACGGACAGGGGGAGATCAGCCCCAGCATTTT.

The chain recombines TRBV7-9 with TRBJ2-1, with TRBD2 matching over 7 bases. Trimming took 0 bases from V and 4 from J; bases not matched to a gene: 3. The length of the CDR3 is 15 residues. CDR1 and CDR2 from the germline V gene are SEHNR and FQNEAQ (reference sequence). Here the CDR3 DNA reads TGTGCCAGCAGCTTAGCGGCGGGAGTGTACAATGAGCAGTTCTTC. This codes for CASSLAAGVYNEQFF.

V gene TRBV28 combines with J gene TRBJ1-2; D unresolved. CDR1 MDHEN and CDR2 SYDVKM come from the germline V gene. The CDR3 totals 16 residues. Trimming took 3 bases from V and 3 from J, leaving 17 bases between them. The CDR3 here is CASSFTGSGSDYGYTF. For the CDR3, the DNA is TGTGCCAGCAGTTTTACGGGTTCGGGGAGTGACTATGGCTACACCTTC.

This rearrangement joins TRBV7-8 to TRBJ2-1; 10 nucleotides match TRBD2. After removal of 2 bases from V and 6 bases from J, the junction contained 4 bases not matched to a gene. CDR3 size: 15 residues. From germline, CDR1 is SGHVS and CDR2 FQNEAQ. The DNA of the CDR3 is TGTGCCAGCAGCTTAAGGGCTAGCGGGAGCAATGAGCAGTTCTTC. It specifies CASSLRASGSNEQFF. The full variable domain, in which reference TRBV7-8 and TRBJ2-1 provide the parts outside the CDR3, is GAGVSQSPRYKVAKRGQDVALRCDPISGHVSLFWYQQALGQGPEFLTYFQNEAQLDKSGLPSDRFFAERPEGSVSTLKIQRTQQEDSAVYLCASSLRASGSNEQFFGPGTRLTVL.

In this sample, this clone turned up a few times. This sequence joins TRBV6-5 and TRBJ2-5; D remains ambiguous. The germline CDR1 and CDR2 sequences are MNHEY and SVGAGI. V lost 6 bases and J 2 bases, leaving 10 bases between the germline ends. The CDR3 has 13 amino acids. The CDR3 spells CASSPGSQETQYF. In DNA form, the CDR3 reads TGTGCCAGCAGCCCCGGGTCTCAAGAGACCCAGTACTTC.

The V call is TRBV5-1, the J call TRBJ2-5; 8 nucleotides align to TRBD1. CDR3 size: 15 residues. The J segment lost 5 bases and the V segment lost 0 bases, leaving 6 bases of the junction unmatched. Per germline, CDR1 SGHRS and CDR2 YFSETQ. As DNA, the CDR3 is TGCGCCAGCAGCTTGGCCCAGGGGGCGCGGGAGACCCAGTACTTC. Encoded protein: CASSLAQGARETQYF.

The rearrangement joins TRBV6-6 to TRBJ1-2, with 7 bases identical to TRBD1. V lost 1 base, J lost 6 bases, and 8 bases stayed unmatched. This CDR3 has 15 residues. Germline V gene data show CDR1 as MNHNY and CDR2 as SVGAGI (reference sequence). This CDR3 reads CASSYLPGGSDGYTF. The CDR3 bases are TGTGCCAGCAGTTACTTGCCAGGGGGATCGGATGGCTACACCTTC.

The V and J genes are TRBV3-1 (or the pseudogene TRBV3-2) and TRBJ2-5; 9 positions agree with TRBD1. Germline V lookup: CDR1 LGHDT, CDR2 YNNKEL (reference sequence). The CDR3 totals 14 residues. Germline trimming cut 4 bases from V and 5 bases from J; bases unmatched to any gene: 5. CDR3 in amino acids: CASSRGQGHETQYF. CDR3 coding DNA: TGTGCCAGCAGCCGCGGACAGGGGCACGAGACCCAGTACTTC.

The chain carries TRBV10-3 and TRBJ2-7, with D maybe TRBD1 (6 bases). The CDR3 sequence is 12 residues long. Per germline, CDR1 ENHRY and CDR2 SYGVKD. The ends were cut back, 11 bases at V and 4 bases at J, with 15 bases in the middle. The chain's CDR3 is CAVRDTLYEQYF. The CDR3 DNA reads TGTGCCGTCCGGGACACACTTTACGAGCAGTACTTC.

The rearrangement links TRBV15 to TRBJ2-7; D not resolved. Between the trimmed V and J ends, which lost 0 bases and 3 bases, there was a span of 9 bases. Germline V gene data show CDR1 as LNHNV and CDR2 as YYDKDF (reference sequence). CDR3 size: 14 residues. The CDR3 protein is CATSRDLGDYEQYF. The CDR3 DNA reads TGTGCCACCAGCAGAGATCTAGGTGACTACGAGCAGTACTTC.

V gene TRBV5-8 combines with J gene TRBJ2-3; D possibly corresponds to TRBD1 (7 bases). The V and J ends lost 4 bases and 0 bases respectively, with 12 bases between them. Germline values: CDR1 SGHTS, CDR2 YDEGEE. The CDR3 is 15 amino acids. The DNA for the CDR3 is TGTGCCAGCAGCGGAGGGACAGCTAGCACAGATACGCAGTATTTT. Its protein product is CASSGGTASTDTQYF.

This chain connects TRBV6-1 to TRBJ2-3, with TRBD2 as a possible D gene (7 bases). Trimming took 3 bases from V and 4 from J, leaving 14 bases between them. There are 15 residues in the CDR3. Germline-derived CDR1 and CDR2 are MNHNS and SASEGT. Written as DNA, the CDR3 is TGTGCCAGCAGTGAGGTGGGGGGGCGAGCAGATACGCAGTATTTT. Translated, it gives CASSEVGGRADTQYF.

This clone was detected once. The rearrangement uses TRBV21-1 and TRBJ2-5; the DNA was not compared with TRBD1, the D call given in the table. TRBV21-1 is a recognized pseudogene. The CDR3 is 20 residues long. CDR3 in amino acids: CASSKTYLSRQGNHQETQYF. The CDR3 DNA reads as TGTGCCAGCAGCAAAACTTACTTAAGCCGACAGGGCAACCACCAAGAGACCCAGTACTTC.

V gene TRBV12-3 or TRBV12-4 combines with J gene TRBJ2-5; TRBD2 agrees at 8 bases. The V segment lost 5 bases and the J segment 3 bases; nucleotides outside the gene matches: 2. The CDR3 contains 13 residues. The CDR3 here is CASSRRGEETQYF. In DNA, the CDR3 is TGTGCCAGCAGTCGGCGGGGGGAAGAGACCCAGTACTTC.

This clone appeared many times. This chain links TRBV19 with TRBJ1-5; 7 bases agree with TRBD1. CDR3 length: 14 amino acids. The V segment lost 4 bases and the J segment 6 bases; nucleotides outside the gene matches: 6. Germline values: CDR1 LNHDA, CDR2 SQIVND (reference sequence). The CDR3 DNA is TGTGCCAGTAGTAGTACAGGGGTAGGTCAGCCCCAGCATTTT. Translation: CASSSTGVGQPQHF.

In its sample, this clone was seen many times. This chain uses TRBV3-1 (or the pseudogene TRBV3-2) with TRBJ1-1; 12 bases match TRBD1. This CDR3 is 19 amino acids long. From germline, CDR1 is LGHDT and CDR2 YNNKEL (reference sequence). With 3 bases clipped from V and 0 bases from J, the junction kept 11 bases outside the gene matches. In DNA, the CDR3 is TGTGCCAGCAGCCAGAGGGACAGGGGGCGAGGGGGCATGAACACTGAAGCTTTCTTT. This sequence encodes CASSQRDRGRGGMNTEAFF.

This clone came up once. The chain links TRBV7-9 to TRBJ1-4; possible D gene TRBD1, 5 bases. Germline V gene sequence: CDR1 SEHNR, CDR2 FQNEAQ (reference sequence). This CDR3 spans 15 amino acids. Trimming cost V 5 bases and J 5 bases, with 15 bases left between them. As DNA, the CDR3 is TGTGCCAGCAGCCGGCGGGGGAGCGGGAATGAAAAACTGTTTTTT. Encoded protein: CASSRRGSGNEKLFF. Together with reference TRBV7-9 and TRBJ1-4, the CDR3 gives the full variable domain: DTGVSQNPRHKITKRGQNVTFRCDPISEHNRLYWYRQTLGQGPEFLTYFQNEAQLEKSRLLSDRFSAERPKGSFSTLEIQRTEQGDSAMYLCASSRRGSGNEKLFFGSGTQLSVL.

V is TRBV6-5 and J is TRBJ2-1; 9 nucleotides align to TRBD1. The germline V gene has CDR1 MNHEY and CDR2 SVGAGI. J gave up 6 bases and V 7 bases, and 7 bases lay outside the gene matches. The CDR3 sequence is 14 residues long. CDR3 amino acids: CASTPGQGFNEQFF. In DNA, the CDR3 is TGTGCCAGCACCCCTGGACAGGGGTTCAATGAGCAGTTCTTC.

The genes are TRBV10-3 and TRBJ2-5; 8 bases agree with TRBD1. Looked up from germline, CDR1 is ENHRY and CDR2 is SYGVKD. The CDR3 is 16 residues long. The J segment lost 1 base and the V segment lost 4 bases, leaving 8 bases of the junction unmatched. CDR3 loop: CAISVGGTGFQETQYF. As DNA, the CDR3 is TGTGCCATCAGTGTTGGCGGGACAGGTTTCCAAGAGACCCAGTACTTC.

Only a few counts were recorded for this clone. The V call is TRBV28, the J call TRBJ1-3; D uncertain. CDR1 is MDHEN and CDR2 is SYDVKM in the germline V gene. The CDR3 spans 14 residues. Trimming shortened V by 3 bases and J by 1 base, and 7 bases separated the two germline ends. CDR3 protein: CASSLRVSGNTIYF. The CDR3 nucleotides are TGTGCCAGCAGTTTGCGGGTATCTGGAAACACCATATATTTT.

The chain links TRBV7-8 to TRBJ1-1, with D possibly TRBD1 on 5 matching bases. Trimming left V 4 bases short and J 1 base short, with 13 bases between. CDR3 length equals 15 residues. Germline values: CDR1 SGHVS, CDR2 FQNEAQ. The CDR3 DNA reads TGTGCCAGCAGCTCGCCAGCGGGGGGGAACACTGAAGCTTTCTTT. Translation gives CASSSPAGGNTEAFF. Using reference TRBV7-8 and TRBJ1-1 for the parts outside the CDR3, the full variable domain is GAGVSQSPRYKVAKRGQDVALRCDPISGHVSLFWYQQALGQGPEFLTYFQNEAQLDKSGLPSDRFFAERPEGSVSTLKIQRTQQEDSAVYLCASSSPAGGNTEAFFGQGTRLTVV.

The chain is built from TRBV18 and TRBJ1-1; TRBD1 might be the D (5 bases). Between the trimmed V and J ends, which lost 0 bases and 1 base, there was a span of 15 bases. This CDR3 is 17 amino acids long. Looked up from germline, CDR1 is KGHSH and CDR2 is LQKENI. CDR3 in amino acids: CASSPPGGTRTNTEAFF. The CDR3 coding sequence is TGTGCCAGCTCACCACCGGGAGGGACTAGGACGAACACTGAAGCTTTCTTT.

The rearrangement links TRBV10-1 to TRBJ2-7; possibly TRBD2 for D (5 bases). This CDR3 is built from 14 residues. CDR1 WNHNN and CDR2 SYGVQD come from the germline V gene (reference sequence). V lost 3 bases and J 4 bases, leaving 13 bases between the germline ends. CDR3 sequence reads: CASSDPGENYEQYF. The CDR3 nucleotides read TGCGCCAGCAGTGACCCCGGGGAGAATTACGAGCAGTACTTC.

This clone has just one count. V gene TRBV10-3 combines with J gene TRBJ1-2; TRBD1 agrees at 11 bases. The germline gives CDR1 ENHRY, CDR2 SYGVKD. The length of the CDR3 is 15 residues. Trimming at V came to 6 bases and at J to 6 bases, leaving 9 bases not matched to a gene. The CDR3 is CAISSGQGAYNGYTF. CDR3 nucleotides: TGTGCCATCAGCTCCGGACAGGGGGCGTACAATGGCTACACCTTC.

Written as DNA, the CDR3 is TGCGCCAGCAGCCAATTGGAGAGCTCCTATAATTCACCCCTCCACTTT. Its translation: CASSQLESSYNSPLHF. J is TRBJ1-6 and V is TRBV4-1; D gene ambiguous. CDR1 and CDR2 from the germline V gene are MGHRA and YSYEKL. The CDR3 runs to 16 residues. The V gene lost 2 bases and the J gene lost 0 bases, with 8 bases spanning the gap.

The rearrangement uses TRBV5-4 and TRBJ1-1; perhaps TRBD1 as D (5 bases). Germline values: CDR1 SGHNT, CDR2 YYREEE (reference sequence). The CDR3 is 13 amino acids. Trimming stripped 4 bases from V and 0 bases from J, with 7 bases between. For the CDR3, the DNA is TGTGCCAGCAGCACGACAGTGAACACTGAAGCTTTCTTT. Amino acids: CASSTTVNTEAFF.

The CDR3 sequence is CASSSGESGNQPQHF. CDR3 coding DNA: TGCGCCAGCAGCTCAGGGGAGTCAGGCAATCAGCCCCAGCATTTT. The chain is built from TRBV5-1 and TRBJ1-5; tentative D call: TRBD1 (6 bases). CDR1 and CDR2 from the germline V gene are SGHRS and YFSETQ. Trimming removed 3 bases at V and 2 bases at J, with 12 bases between. The CDR3 is 15 residues long.

The chain is built from TRBV7-6 and TRBJ1-2, with 11 bases fitting TRBD1. J was trimmed by 7 bases and V by 5 bases; bases with no gene match: 9. Germline loops: CDR1 SGHVS, CDR2 FNYEAQ. The CDR3 length is 15 residues. The CDR3 nucleotides read TGTGCCAGCAGCCGGGCGGACAGGGGGCAAGGTGGCTACACCTTC. It translates to CASSRADRGQGGYTF.